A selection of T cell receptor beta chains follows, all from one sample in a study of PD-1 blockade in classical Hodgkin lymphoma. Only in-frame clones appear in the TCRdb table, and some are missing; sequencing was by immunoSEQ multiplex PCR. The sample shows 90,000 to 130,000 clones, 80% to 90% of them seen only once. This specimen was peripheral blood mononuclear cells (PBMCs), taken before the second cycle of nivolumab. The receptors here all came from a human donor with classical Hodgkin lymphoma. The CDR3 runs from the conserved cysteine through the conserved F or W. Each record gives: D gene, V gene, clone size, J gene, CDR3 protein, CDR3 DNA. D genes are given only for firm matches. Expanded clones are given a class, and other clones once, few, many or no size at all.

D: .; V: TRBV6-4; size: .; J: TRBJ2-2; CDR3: CASSDSGSGTYTGELFF; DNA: TGTGCCAGCAGTGACTCGGGTAGCGGCACGTACACCGGGGAGCTGTTTTTT
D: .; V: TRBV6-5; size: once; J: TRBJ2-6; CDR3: CASSYSGSGANVLTF; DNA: TGTGCCAGCAGTTACTCGGGTTCTGGGGCCAACGTCCTGACTTTC
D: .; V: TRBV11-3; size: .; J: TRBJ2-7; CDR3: CASSPGRVGDEQYF; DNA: TGTGCCAGCAGCCCCGGACGGGTCGGCGACGAGCAGTACTTC
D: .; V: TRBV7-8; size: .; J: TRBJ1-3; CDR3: CASSLGSGAGNTIYF; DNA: TGTGCCAGCAGCTTAGGGTCGGGGGCCGGAAACACCATATATTTT
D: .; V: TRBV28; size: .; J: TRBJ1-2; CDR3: CASSLPGEANYGYTF; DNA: TGTGCCAGCAGTTTACCGGGGGAGGCTAACTATGGCTACACCTTC
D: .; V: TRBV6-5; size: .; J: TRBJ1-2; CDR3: CASSQGARGYTF; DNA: TGTGCCAGCAGCCAAGGGGCCCGGGGCTACACCTTC
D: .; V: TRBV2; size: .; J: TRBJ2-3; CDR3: CASSVKGRDTDTQYF; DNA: TGTGCCAGCAGTGTTAAGGGGCGTGATACAGATACGCAGTATTTT
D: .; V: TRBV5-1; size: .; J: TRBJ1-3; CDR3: CASSLGQPSGNTIYF; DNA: TGCGCCAGCAGCTTGGGACAGCCCTCTGGAAACACCATATATTTT
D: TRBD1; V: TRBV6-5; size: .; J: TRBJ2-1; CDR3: CASSSTGVTYNEQFF; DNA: TGTGCCAGCAGCTCGACAGGGGTTACCTACAATGAGCAGTTCTTC
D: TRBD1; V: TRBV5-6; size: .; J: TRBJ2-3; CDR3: CASSYDRDLTDTQYF; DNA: TGTGCCAGCAGCTACGACAGGGACCTCACAGATACGCAGTATTTT
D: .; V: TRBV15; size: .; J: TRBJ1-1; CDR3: CATSRELNTEAFF; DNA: TGTGCCACCAGCAGAGAATTAAACACTGAAGCTTTCTTT
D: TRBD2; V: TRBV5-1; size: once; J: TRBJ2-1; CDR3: CASSLEAGSRNEQFF; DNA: TGCGCCAGCAGCTTGGAAGCGGGGAGCCGCAATGAGCAGTTCTTC
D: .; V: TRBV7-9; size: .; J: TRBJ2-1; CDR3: CARRGGVPVYNEQFF; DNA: TGTGCCAGACGAGGGGGGGTTCCCGTCTACAATGAGCAGTTCTTC
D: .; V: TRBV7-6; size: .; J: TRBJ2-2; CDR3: CASSRVSGELFF; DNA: TGTGCCAGCAGCCGCGTCAGTGGGGAGCTGTTTTTT
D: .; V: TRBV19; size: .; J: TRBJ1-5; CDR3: CASSISHTSNQPQHF; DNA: TGTGCCAGTAGTATATCACACACTAGCAATCAGCCCCAGCATTTT
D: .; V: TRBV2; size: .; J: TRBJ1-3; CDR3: CASSPGGNTIYF; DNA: TGTGCCAGCAGTCCTGGAGGAAACACCATATATTTT